The TCR beta chain under discussion was sequenced for a study of cytomegalovirus exposure and HLA in healthy donors (dated by TCRdb to the late 2010s). At the level of the whole study: In an earlier analysis of some 610 of the donors, 276 Gb of sequence data and 90 million to 130 million unique TCR beta sequences from 180 million or so T cells were reported. Besides the first cohort of around 670 subjects, a separate validation cohort made up of roughly 130 different subjects was used. An earlier analysis of 587 of the donors applied high-throughput TCR beta sequencing to assess whether each TCR beta V gene segment acted as functional or pseudogenic. Class I and class II HLA loci were covered by the typing at four-digit resolution. Across 300 to 400 genotyped donors of the cohort, an average of about 240,000 unique TCR beta nucleotide sequences per donor were sequenced, and approximately 17% of those sequences were non-productive. To study patterns of TCR occurrence, a later analysis re-analyzed previously published TCR beta repertoires from several hundred donors and added high-resolution HLA genotyping. The study combined high-throughput TCR immunosequencing, statistical association of individual TCRs with disease status, and machine learning to predict cytomegalovirus infection status. In a later genetic analysis, genome-wide SNP genotypes for 398 of the 666 donors were used, and that subset was treated as a discovery cohort. In the later analysis, no new phenotypic data were used to find candidate immune exposures; instead, reliance was placed on TCR beta sequences and their occurrence across donors. The study was designed to test whether signatures of past pathogen exposure could be identified by cataloging public T cell receptors. Every repertoire in the discovery cohort had been generated on one and the same sequencing platform. Donor age, sex, ethnicity and CMV serostatus were collected together with the repertoire data. The study profiled the T cell repertoires of hundreds of subjects by immunosequencing and related them to cytomegalovirus serostatus. The number of donors typed differed by locus, with roughly 620-640 for A, B, C, DRB1 and DQB1, approximately 500 for DQA1, nearly 610 for DPA1, and around 460 for DPB1. Roughly five DR-DQ haplotypes were handled as single units for association and clustering because linkage in the cohort was strong. An early release covering roughly 640 HLA-typed donors comprised around 300 gigabases of sequencing data and approximately 85 million unique TCR sequences. The genetic ancestry cluster associated with self-reported Caucasian donors included over 80% of the 300 to 400 genotyped donors.

From cysteine to phenylalanine, the CDR3 is 14 amino acids long. Only the CDR3 region is kept as DNA, spanning 42 bases read in frame from base 1. Per the germline V gene, MGHRA is the CDR1 and YSYEKL is the CDR2. A distance of 15 bases separates the germline ends of V and J, which lose 4 bases and 5 bases respectively. Findings and caveats that apply to the study as a whole: The presence/absence analyses assumed that sequencing depth was roughly uniform across donors, and that assumption may not be true. Correlated functional status among segregating V segments might be attributable to linkage disequilibrium, but an unknown experimental factor could not be ruled out. In a later analysis, TCR association rates were found to vary across HLA loci, with the most associated TCRs seen for DRB1 alleles and the fewest for HLA-C alleles. The sequencing pipeline was judged likely to have produced a cluster of highly shared sequence variants as a technical artifact. According to a later genetic analysis, donors in an Asian-associated ancestry cluster had fewer N-insertions in productive TCRs than the approximately 690-donor mean. The authors suggested that the approach could potentially be generalized to other disease states and immunological phenotypes. A further reported finding was that TCR beta sequences accurately predicted the HLA-A and HLA-B alleles for most subjects in the first cohort. In both the original and validation cohorts, the classifier was reported to diagnose cytomegalovirus status with high specificity and sensitivity. Specific HLA alleles were associated with 15,000 to 20,000 TCR beta sequences at a false discovery rate of 0.05 in a later analysis. Most TCR sequences were observed very rarely across donors, whereas some public TCRs were present in many individuals. A later analysis reported that several top co-occurrence clusters appeared linked to parvovirus B19, influenza, CMV and Epstein-Barr virus. Three of the identified cytomegalovirus-associated TCR beta chains were confirmed in vitro to be specific for cytomegalovirus antigens. This cohort had only TCR beta chains sequenced, and the lack of alpha or paired-chain data limited which features could be detected. Because the 87-base-pair reads could not distinguish some IMGT-functional V segments, including TRBV6-2 and TRBV6-3, those segments were excluded. Because some donors lacked HLA typing at each locus, the association tests relied only on the typed subset. For the cohort, immune exposure information was limited to CMV serostatus. The earlier analysis of approximately 560 of the donors excluded roughly 17 rarely observed V segments, including chromosome 9 orphons, because counts were too low. A total of around 150 TCR beta chains were listed by the study as associated with cytomegalovirus. Most CMV-associated TCR beta chains appeared to be HLA-restricted in a later analysis, and the HLA associations seemed to be driven largely by CMV exposure. An association between a missense DCLRE1C variant and V-gene and J-gene trimming of TCR beta chains was found in a later genetic analysis and replicated in an independent cohort. Strong co-occurrence of HLA alleles, especially DR and DQ, made assigning TCR associations to individual alleles difficult. In a later analysis, HLA-associated TCR beta chains were found to be more clonally expanded and to have lower generation probabilities than equally common non-associated chains. In an earlier analysis of fewer than 750 of the donors, most TCR beta V segments were observed in productive rearrangements about 87% or about 30% of the time, broadly matching IMGT annotations.

Points on this clone: The clone's antigen remains unknown. No much larger clone exists at a distance of one base, and base qualities are not known.

The library was produced with the immunoSEQ multiplex PCR assay. For the multiplex PCR, a mixture combining 60 forward primers for TCR Vbeta segments and 13 reverse primers for TCR Jbeta segments was used. A multiplex PCR assay on genomic DNA amplified the CDR3 region of rearranged TCR beta genes. On the Illumina HiSeq System, the amplified TCR beta libraries were sequenced as 87-base-pair reads. The paper's processing steps were these. A later analysis counted tens of millions of unique TCR beta chains across the 666 repertoires, and around 12 million of these chains were shared by at least two donors. Raw reads were error-corrected and collapsed into unique sequences with a nearest-neighbor algorithm that merged closely related sequences to remove PCR and sequencing errors. CDR3 sequences were aligned to IMGT reference sequences to assign V, D and J gene segments. Each retained sequence needed at least a six-nucleotide match to both a V gene segment and a J gene segment. A rearrangement counted as productive if the CDR3 had no stop codons and remained in frame with V and J, and every other rearrangement counted as non-productive. CDR3 was defined according to IMGT convention as the region running from the second conserved V-encoded cysteine to the conserved J-encoded phenylalanine. Sequences without an unambiguous match to a single V gene segment were excluded from the earlier analysis of 500 to 700 of the donors. In an earlier analysis of approximately 610 of the donors, V segments were called functional above 56.7% productive rearrangements and were called segregating when the between-donor standard deviation exceeded 5%. A statistical classification framework was built for diagnosing cytomegalovirus status from the catalog of TCR beta chain sequences. A later analysis assigned V and J genes by comparing TCR nucleotide sequences with IMGT/GENE-DB human TR gene sequences. In a later analysis, CDR3 sequences and most-parsimonious VDJ recombination scenarios were assigned using the TCRdist pipeline. In a later analysis, every TCR beta chain was defined by the combination of its CDR3 amino acid sequence and its V-gene family, and reads without a unique V-gene family were dropped. As a way to deal with suspected cross-contamination and a sequencing artifact, a later analysis dropped approximately 590 nucleotide sequences that were highly shared and had low generation probability. For each public chain, a later analysis derived a clonal expansion index from normalized ranks of inferred template counts within each repertoire. A later analysis computed generation probabilities with a VDJ recombination model fitted to out-of-frame rearrangements, and checked the results against IGoR. In a later analysis, TCR-TCR, TCR-HLA and TCR-CMV co-occurrence was scored with hypergeometric tests, and a repertoire-size bias correction was applied to TCR pairs. A later analysis estimated false discovery rates by permuting HLA or CMV assignments 20 times. A later analysis grouped co-occurring TCRs with DBSCAN, adding TCRdist sequence similarity when clustering within HLA-allele-positive subsets. Co-occurrence clustering excluded repertoires with fewer than 30,000 or more than 120,000 public chains, plus five with anomalous nucleotide sharing. Not all clones reach the TCRdb copy of this immuneACCESS table, which keeps in-frame sequences only. Checked studies attribute under half of the gap to unresolved V genes and leave the rest unexplained. For V, J and clone size, that table is used; D and trimming come from the DNA. Present in this sample are about 160,000 clones, 70% to 85% of which were seen just once. In total, the top ten clones hold about 4.5% of the sample.

In total, fewer than 750 healthy bone marrow donors made up the cohort. Cohort members were all nominally healthy when sampled, although unrecorded immune exposures were likely present. The donor tested CMV seronegative, placing the donor among the 350 or so seronegative members of the cohort. Each donor provided a peripheral blood sample, and peripheral blood mononuclear cells were used for TCR beta sequencing. The Qiagen DNeasy Blood Extraction Kit was used to extract genomic DNA from the blood cell samples. Input material: PBMCs. This TCR came from a man aged 35-49 years in good health and CMV-seronegative. The sequence joins TRBV4-1 to TRBJ2-7; the D gene is perhaps TRBD1, from 5 matching bases. The CDR3 protein is CASSPKLGVNEQYF. Here is the DNA: TGCGCCAGCAGCCCTAAGTTAGGGGTTAACGAGCAGTACTTC.